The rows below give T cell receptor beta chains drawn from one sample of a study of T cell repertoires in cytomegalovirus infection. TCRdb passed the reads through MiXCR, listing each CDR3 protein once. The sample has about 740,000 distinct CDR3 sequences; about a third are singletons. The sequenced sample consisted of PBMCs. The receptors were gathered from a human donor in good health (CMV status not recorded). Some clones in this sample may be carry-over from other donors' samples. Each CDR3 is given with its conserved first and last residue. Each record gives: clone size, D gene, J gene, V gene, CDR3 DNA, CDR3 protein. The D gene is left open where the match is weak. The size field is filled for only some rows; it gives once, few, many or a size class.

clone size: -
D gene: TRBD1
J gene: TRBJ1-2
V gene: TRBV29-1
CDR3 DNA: TGCAGCGTTGAGGGGAGGCGACAGGGGAAGGTAAAAGTCTCGCGTGATGGCTACACCTTC
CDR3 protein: CSVEGRRQGKVKVSRDGYTF

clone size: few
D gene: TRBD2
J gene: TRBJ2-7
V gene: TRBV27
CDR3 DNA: TGTGCCAGCAGTTGGTCTAGCGGGAGCTCCTACGAGCAGTACTTC
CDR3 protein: CASSWSSGSSYEQYF

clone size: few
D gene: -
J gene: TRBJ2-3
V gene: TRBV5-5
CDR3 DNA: TGTGCCAGCAGCTTGGTCTTGTCGGCAGAATTCACAGATACGCAGTATTTT
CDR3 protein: CASSLVLSAEFTDTQYF

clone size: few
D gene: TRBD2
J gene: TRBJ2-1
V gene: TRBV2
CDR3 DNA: TGTGCCAGCCGGCGGGAGAGAACTTGGGCCTCCAATGAGCAGTTCTTC
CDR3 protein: CASRRERTWASNEQFF

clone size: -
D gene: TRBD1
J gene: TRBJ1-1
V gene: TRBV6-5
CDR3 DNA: TGTGCCAGCAGTTACCGGAGACCGGGACAGGGAGGAGGGATTCTCTTT
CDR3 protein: CASSYRRPGQGGGILF

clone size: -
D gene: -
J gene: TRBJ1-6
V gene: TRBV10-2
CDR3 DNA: TGCGCCAGCAGTGAATCAGTTCCAGCCTATAATTCACCCCTCCACTTT
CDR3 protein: CASSESVPAYNSPLHF

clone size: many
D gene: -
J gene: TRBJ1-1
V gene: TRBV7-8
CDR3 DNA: TGTGCCAGCAGCCATTCAGGCAGAGACAAAAGAAGCACTGAAGCTTTCTTT
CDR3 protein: CASSHSGRDKRSTEAFF

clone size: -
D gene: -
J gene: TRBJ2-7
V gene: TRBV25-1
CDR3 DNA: TGTGCCAGCAGTGAACCGGGGGATCGGTACGAGCAGTACTTC
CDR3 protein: CASSEPGDRYEQYF

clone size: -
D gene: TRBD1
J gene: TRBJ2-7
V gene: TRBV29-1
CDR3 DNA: TGCAGCGTCATCCGGGACAGCTCTTCCTACGAGCAGTACTTC
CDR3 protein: CSVIRDSSSYEQYF

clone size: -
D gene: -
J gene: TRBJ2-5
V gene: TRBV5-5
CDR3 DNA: TGTGCCAGCAGCTCCCAACCGGAGGGGACCCAGTACTTC
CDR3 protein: CASSSQPEGTQYF

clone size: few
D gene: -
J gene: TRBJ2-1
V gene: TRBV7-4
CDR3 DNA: TGTGCCAGCAGCTTGGGGTTCAGTGAGCAGTTCTTC
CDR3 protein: CASSLGFSEQFF

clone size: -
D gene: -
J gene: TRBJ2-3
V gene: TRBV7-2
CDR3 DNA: TGTGCCAGCAGTCGAGGGCCTTCAATCACAGATACGCAGTATTTT
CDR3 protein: CASSRGPSITDTQYF

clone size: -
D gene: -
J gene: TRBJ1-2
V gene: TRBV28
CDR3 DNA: TGTGCCAGCAGCCCCCCTGGTTGGAACTATGGCTACACCTTC
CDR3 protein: CASSPPGWNYGYTF

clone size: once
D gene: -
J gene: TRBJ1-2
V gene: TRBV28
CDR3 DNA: TGTGCCAGCAGTTCCTCTCCGGGGGCCCGGAATGGCTACACCTTC
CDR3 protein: CASSSSPGARNGYTF

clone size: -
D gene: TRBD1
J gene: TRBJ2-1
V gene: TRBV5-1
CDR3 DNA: TGCGCCAGCAGCTTGTGGGACAGCGATTACAATGAGCAGTTCTTC
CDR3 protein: CASSLWDSDYNEQFF

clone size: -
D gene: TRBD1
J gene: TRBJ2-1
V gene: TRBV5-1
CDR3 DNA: TGCGCCAGCAGCTTGTTGGGGGGTGGACAGGGCCGGTACAAGGAGCAGTTCTTC
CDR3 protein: CASSLLGGGQGRYKEQFF

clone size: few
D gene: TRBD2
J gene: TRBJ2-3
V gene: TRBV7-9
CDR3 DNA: TGTGCCAGCAGCTTACCAAACACCCCAGCGGGGGGGCCGGAAGATACGCAGTATTTT
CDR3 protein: CASSLPNTPAGGPEDTQYF

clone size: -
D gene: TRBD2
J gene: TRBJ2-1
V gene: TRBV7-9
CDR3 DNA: TGTGCCAGCAGCTGGGGGACTAGCGGGGTCTATGAGCAGTTCTTC
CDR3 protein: CASSWGTSGVYEQFF

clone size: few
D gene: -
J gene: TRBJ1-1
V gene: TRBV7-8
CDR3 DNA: TGTGCCAGCAGCTTAGGTTTTCTCGGGACAAATTTCCAGAACACTGAAGCTTTCTTT
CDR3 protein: CASSLGFLGTNFQNTEAFF

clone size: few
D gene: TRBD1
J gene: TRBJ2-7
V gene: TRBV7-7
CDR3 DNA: TGTGCTAGCAGCTTAGGACCGGGACAGGGATACGAGCAGTACTTC
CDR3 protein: CASSLGPGQGYEQYF

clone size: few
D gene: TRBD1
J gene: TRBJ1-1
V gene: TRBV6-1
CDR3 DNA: TGTGCCAGCAGTTATAGGGGGCTTGGGAACACTGAAGCTTTCTTT
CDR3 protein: CASSYRGLGNTEAFF

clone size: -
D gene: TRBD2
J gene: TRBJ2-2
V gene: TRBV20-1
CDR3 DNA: TGCAGTGCTATCCTAGCGGGGGCTCCGAACACCGGGGAGCTGTTTTTT
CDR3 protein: CSAILAGAPNTGELFF

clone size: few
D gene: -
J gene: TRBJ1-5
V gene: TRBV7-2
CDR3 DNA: TGTGCCAGCCAGAGAGATTATAGCAATCAGCCCCAGCATTTT
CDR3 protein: CASQRDYSNQPQHF

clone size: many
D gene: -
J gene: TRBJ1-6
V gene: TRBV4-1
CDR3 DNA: TGCGCCAGCAGCCAAGATAGGGATTCACCCCTCCACTTT
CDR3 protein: CASSQDRDSPLHF

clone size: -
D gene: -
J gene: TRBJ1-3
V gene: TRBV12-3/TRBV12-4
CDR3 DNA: TGTGCCAGCAGTTGGTTCCCCGGGGACTCTGGAAACACCATATATTTT
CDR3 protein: CASSWFPGDSGNTIYF

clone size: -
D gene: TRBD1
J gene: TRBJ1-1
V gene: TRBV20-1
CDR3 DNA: TGCAGTGCGCGACCGACAGGGGGCTGGGGAACTGAAGCTTTCTTT
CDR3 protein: CSARPTGGWGTEAFF

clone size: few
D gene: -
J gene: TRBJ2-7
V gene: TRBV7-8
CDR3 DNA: TGTGCCAGCAGCTCTAAAAGGACTGTGAGCTCCTACGAGCAGTACTTC
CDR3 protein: CASSSKRTVSSYEQYF

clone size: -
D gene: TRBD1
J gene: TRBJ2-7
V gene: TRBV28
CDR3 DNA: TGTGCCAGCAGGGGACAGGGGCGGCACGGGCAGTACTTC
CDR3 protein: CASRGQGRHGQYF

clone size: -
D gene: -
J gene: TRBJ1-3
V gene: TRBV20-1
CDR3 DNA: TGCAGTGCTCCGGGACGCACCTCTGGAAACACCATATATTTT
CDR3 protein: CSAPGRTSGNTIYF

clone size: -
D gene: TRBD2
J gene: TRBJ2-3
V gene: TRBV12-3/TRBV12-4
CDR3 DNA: TGTGCCAGCAGTTCCCTGGGGACGGGAGGCCAGAATGCAGATACGCAGTATTTT
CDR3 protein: CASSSLGTGGQNADTQYF

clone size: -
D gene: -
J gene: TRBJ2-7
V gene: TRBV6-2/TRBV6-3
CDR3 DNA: TGTGCCAGCAGTTACGACTTGACTTACTACGAGCATTACTTC
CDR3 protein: CASSYDLTYYEHYF

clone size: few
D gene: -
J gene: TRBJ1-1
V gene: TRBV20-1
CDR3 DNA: TGCAGTGCTAGTAACAGGATGAACACTGAAGCTTTCTTT
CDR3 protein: CSASNRMNTEAFF

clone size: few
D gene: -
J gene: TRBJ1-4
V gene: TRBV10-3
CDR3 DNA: TGTGCCATCAGTGACAGGTCCGGAAAACTGTTTTTT
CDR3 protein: CAISDRSGKLFF

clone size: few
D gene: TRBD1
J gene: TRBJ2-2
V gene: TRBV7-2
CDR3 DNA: TGTGCCAGCAGCCCAGCTACCGGGACAGGGGTCACCGGGGAGCTGTTTTTT
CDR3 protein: CASSPATGTGVTGELFF

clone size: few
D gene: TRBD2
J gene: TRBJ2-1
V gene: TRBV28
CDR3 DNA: TGTGCCAGCAGTTTAGAGCGGGGAGAGCCCCTCGGGGAGCAGTTCTTC
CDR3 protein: CASSLERGEPLGEQFF

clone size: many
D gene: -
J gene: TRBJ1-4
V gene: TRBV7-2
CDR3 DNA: TGTGCCAGCAGCTTATGGGGAAAACTGTTTTTT
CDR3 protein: CASSLWGKLFF

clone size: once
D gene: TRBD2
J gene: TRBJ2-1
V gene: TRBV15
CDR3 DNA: TGTGCCACCAGAAGAGAGCCCCCACGGACTAGCGGTTACAATGAGCAGTTCTTC
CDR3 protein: CATRREPPRTSGYNEQFF

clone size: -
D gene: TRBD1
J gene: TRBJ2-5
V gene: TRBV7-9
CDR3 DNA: TGTGCCAGCAGCTCTTCGAGGGGGCTGGAGACCCAGTACTTC
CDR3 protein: CASSSSRGLETQYF

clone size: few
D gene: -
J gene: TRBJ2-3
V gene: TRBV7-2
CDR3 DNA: TGTGCCAGCAGCTTAATGGGCGGGGTTAGCACAGATACGCAGTATTTT
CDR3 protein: CASSLMGGVSTDTQYF

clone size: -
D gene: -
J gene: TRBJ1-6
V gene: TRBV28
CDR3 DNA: TGTGCCAGCAGTTTACAGGGAGGGTCACCCCTCCACTTT
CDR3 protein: CASSLQGGSPLHF

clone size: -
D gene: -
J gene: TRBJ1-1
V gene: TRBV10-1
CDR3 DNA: TGCGCCAGCAGTGAGGGGAGCCTGAACACTGAAGCTTTCTTT
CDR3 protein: CASSEGSLNTEAFF

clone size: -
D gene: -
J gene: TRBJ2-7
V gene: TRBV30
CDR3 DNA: TGTGCCTGGACGACTTGGCAGGGAATCTCCTACGAGCAGTACTTC
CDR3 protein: CAWTTWQGISYEQYF

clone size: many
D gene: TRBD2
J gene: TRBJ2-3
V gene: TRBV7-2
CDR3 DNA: TGTGCCAGCAGGGCCGGACTAGCCAGCACAGATACGCAGTATTTT
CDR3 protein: CASRAGLASTDTQYF

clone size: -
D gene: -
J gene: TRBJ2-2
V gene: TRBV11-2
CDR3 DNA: TGTGCCAGCAGCTTAGGGGGAGGACACACCGGGGAGCTGTTTTTT
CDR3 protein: CASSLGGGHTGELFF

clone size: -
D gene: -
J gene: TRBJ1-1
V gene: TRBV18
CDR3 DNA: TGTGCCAGCGTACCTACCCGCGGGAGCACTGAAGCTTTCTTT
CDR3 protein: CASVPTRGSTEAFF

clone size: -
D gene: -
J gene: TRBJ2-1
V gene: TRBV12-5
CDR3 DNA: TGTGCTAGTGGTTTGGACGCGGTAGGTGAGCAGTTCTTC
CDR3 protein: CASGLDAVGEQFF

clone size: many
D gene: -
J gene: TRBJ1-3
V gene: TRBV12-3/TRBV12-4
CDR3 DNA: TGTGCCAGCAGTTTGGGGCAGCGGACGTCTGGAAACACCATATATTTT
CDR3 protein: CASSLGQRTSGNTIYF

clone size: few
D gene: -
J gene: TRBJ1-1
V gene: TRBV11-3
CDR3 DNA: TGTGCCAGCAGCCCCCGGTCAGCTTCCACTGAAGCTTTCTTT
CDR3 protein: CASSPRSASTEAFF

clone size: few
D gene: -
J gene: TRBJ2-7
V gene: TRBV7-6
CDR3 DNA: TGTGCCAGCAGCCCCCCGGGACGGGACGGCGAGCAGTACTTC
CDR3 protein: CASSPPGRDGEQYF

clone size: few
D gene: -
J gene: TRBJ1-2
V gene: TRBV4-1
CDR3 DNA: TGCGCCAGCAGCCAAGGGCGCAGGGAGGGCTATGGCTACACCTTC
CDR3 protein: CASSQGRREGYGYTF

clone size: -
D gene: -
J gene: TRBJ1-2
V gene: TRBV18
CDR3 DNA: TGTGCCAGCTCACCGGGCAGGGGACCTAACTATGGCTACACCTTC
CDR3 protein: CASSPGRGPNYGYTF

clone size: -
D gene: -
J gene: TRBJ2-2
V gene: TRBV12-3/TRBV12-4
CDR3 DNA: TGTGCCAGCAGTTTTTCAGGGTCGGTTGGGGAGCTGTTTTTT
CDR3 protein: CASSFSGSVGELFF

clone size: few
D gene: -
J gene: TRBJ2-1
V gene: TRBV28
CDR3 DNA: TGTGCCAGCAGTTTACACGACAGTTACAATGAGCAGTTCTTC
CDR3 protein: CASSLHDSYNEQFF

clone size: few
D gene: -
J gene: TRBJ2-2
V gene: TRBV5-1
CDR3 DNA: TGCGCCAGCAGACGCGGGGAGATGAACACCGGGGAGCTGTTTTTT
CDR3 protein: CASRRGEMNTGELFF

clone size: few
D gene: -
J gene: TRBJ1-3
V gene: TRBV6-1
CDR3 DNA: TGTGCCAGCAGTTTCACCGACGGGAGTTTTTTAAACACCATATATTTT
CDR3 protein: CASSFTDGSFLNTIYF

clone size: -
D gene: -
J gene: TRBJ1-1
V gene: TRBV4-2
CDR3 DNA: TGTGCCAGCAGCTACAACGTCCTCTTCGGACAGACTGAAGCTTTCTTT
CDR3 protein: CASSYNVLFGQTEAFF

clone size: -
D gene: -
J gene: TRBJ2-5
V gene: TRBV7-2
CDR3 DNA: TGTGCCAGCAGCTTAAATCAGGGACTCCAAGAGACCCAGTACTTC
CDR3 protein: CASSLNQGLQETQYF

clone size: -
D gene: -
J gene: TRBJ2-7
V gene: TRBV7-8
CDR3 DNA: TGTGCCAGCAGCTTAGCGGTCGACGGCTACTACGAGCAGTACTTC
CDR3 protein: CASSLAVDGYYEQYF

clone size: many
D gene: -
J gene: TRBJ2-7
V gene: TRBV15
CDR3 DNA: TGTGCCACCAGCGGCGGAACGAGATACGAGCAGTACTTC
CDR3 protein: CATSGGTRYEQYF